Shown below are 25 T cell receptor beta chains from a single sample sequenced in a study of human CD8 memory T cell subsets. Construction of TCR beta libraries was accomplished by means of UMI-labeled 5' RACE. TCRdb reanalyzed the 5' RACE reads, giving one entry per CDR3 protein sequence and no DNA. The ten top clones account for roughly 24%, within a sample of several thousand distinct CDR3 sequences. The sample taken for sequencing was CD8+ T cells from PBMCs. The receptors were gathered from a human donor in good health.

By frequency, this clonotype registers medium-sized (0.01 to 0.1%). The genes are TRBV10-3 and TRBJ1-1. The germline gives CDR1 ENHRY, CDR2 SYGVKD. CDR3 length: 12 residues. CDR3 amino acids: CAIRGLETEAFF.

V gene TRBV11-2 combines with J gene TRBJ2-6; TCRdb gives TRBD2 as the D gene, but with no DNA this cannot be confirmed. This CDR3 is 17 amino acids long. From germline, CDR1 is SGHAT and CDR2 FQNNGV. CDR3: CASSQLAGYSGANVLTF.

V is TRBV12-3 or TRBV12-4 and J is TRBJ2-1; TCRdb's D call of TRBD1 is untestable without DNA. The CDR3 is 15 amino acids. The CDR3 is CASSFRLGRDNEQFF.

This clonotype counts as medium-sized by frequency. The chain recombines TRBV28 with TRBJ2-7; TCRdb calls TRBD2, which cannot be checked without DNA. Germline V lookup: CDR1 MDHEN, CDR2 SYDVKM. The CDR3 consists of 14 residues. The CDR3 is CASRDLLSSYEQYF.

The rearrangement links TRBV29-1 to TRBJ1-2; checking the TCRdb D call of TRBD1 is not possible without DNA. The germline CDR1 and CDR2 sequences are SQVTM and ANQGSEA. The CDR3 contains 13 residues. The CDR3 sequence is CSVEDRDNYGYTF.

V and J are TRBV20-1 and TRBJ2-2; the D call from TCRdb, TRBD2, cannot be confirmed without DNA. This CDR3 is 13 amino acids long. Germline assignment: CDR1 DFQATT and CDR2 SNEGSKA (reference sequence). The CDR3 loop reads CSASSPDTGELFF.

This chain links TRBV5-5 with TRBJ2-3. Germline loops: CDR1 SGHKS, CDR2 YYEKEE (reference sequence). The CDR3 extends over 16 amino acids. The CDR3 region is CASSLTGTHSTDTQYF.

The chain uses TRBV7-9 and TRBJ2-7; as DNA is missing, the TRBD1 call by TCRdb cannot be tested. The CDR3 runs to 14 residues. The germline gives CDR1 SEHNR, CDR2 FQNEAQ (reference sequence). The CDR3 region is CASSARDRGYEQYF. The full variable domain, its missing parts supplied by reference TRBV7-9 and TRBJ2-7, is DTGVSQNPRHKITKRGQNVTFRCDPISEHNRLYWYRQTLGQGPEFLTYFQNEAQLEKSRLLSDRFSAERPKGSFSTLEIQRTEQGDSAMYLCASSARDRGYEQYFGPGTRLTVT.

V and J are TRBV5-6 and TRBJ1-5. Germline CDR1 and CDR2: SGHDT and YYEEEE. CDR3 length: 15 residues. The CDR3: CASSLGETWDQPQHF.

This chain uses TRBV20-1 with TRBJ2-7; the TCRdb D gene call, TRBD2, has no DNA to confirm it. Germline V lookup: CDR1 DFQATT, CDR2 SNEGSKA (reference sequence). This CDR3 comprises 15 residues. CDR3 region: CSAPPPSGSSYEQYF.

The chain couples TRBV12-5 to TRBJ2-1. CDR3 length: 12 amino acids. Germline V gene lookup returns CDR1 LGHNT and CDR2 FRNRAP. The CDR3 sequence is CASGLGYNEQFF.

By frequency, this clonotype is medium-sized. This chain connects TRBV20-1 to TRBJ2-5; TCRdb's D call, TRBD2, is unchecked because there is no DNA. The CDR3 totals 17 residues. Looked up from germline, CDR1 is DFQATT and CDR2 is SNEGSKA (reference sequence). The CDR3: CSARHPTSGTYQETQYF.

The V gene is TRBV29-1, the J gene TRBJ2-7; TCRdb selects TRBD2, and the lack of DNA leaves this call unchecked. Germline CDR1 is SQVTM and CDR2 is ANQGSEA. The CDR3 is 14 amino acids. CDR3 amino acids: CSVELAGVSYEQYF.

The chain has TRBV24-1 and TRBJ2-1; TCRdb's assignment of TRBD1 cannot be checked, as there is no DNA. This CDR3 has 13 amino acids. Germline V gene sequence: CDR1 KGHDR, CDR2 SFDVKD. The chain's CDR3 is CATSERGYNEQFF.

According to its frequency, this clonotype is medium-sized. The chain recombines TRBV21-1 with TRBJ2-3. TRBV21-1 is recorded as a pseudogene. The CDR3 is 13 residues long. The CDR3 loop reads CASSRGPADTQYF.

The chain recombines TRBV27 with TRBJ2-7; TCRdb names TRBD1, which stays unverified in the absence of DNA. CDR3 size: 15 residues. Germline V gene data show CDR1 as MNHEY and CDR2 as SMNVEV (reference sequence). CDR3 region: CASSSPRMGSYEQYF.

The V gene is TRBV5-1, the J gene TRBJ1-5. Germline CDR1 SGHRS, CDR2 YFSETQ. This CDR3 is 14 amino acids long. The chain's CDR3 is CASSLGPGNQPQHF.

V gene TRBV12-3 or TRBV12-4 combines with J gene TRBJ2-5; lacking DNA, the TRBD2 call made by TCRdb goes unchecked. CDR3 length equals 15 residues. CDR3: CASSYRPSGQETQYF.

J is TRBJ2-3 and V is TRBV6-2 or TRBV6-3; TCRdb picks TRBD1, but there is no DNA to check that call. The CDR3 covers 16 residues. From germline, CDR1 is MNHEY and CDR2 SVGEGT. The CDR3 loop is CASSYSPGGLTDTQYF.

Judged by frequency, this clonotype is medium-sized. This chain joins TRBV6-1 and TRBJ2-7; TCRdb outputs TRBD2, but without DNA this stays unchecked. The V gene's germline CDR1 is MNHNS and CDR2 SASEGT. This CDR3 is built from 16 residues. This CDR3 reads CASSEAVVAGTHEQYF.

According to its frequency, this clonotype is medium-sized. The chain links TRBV28 to TRBJ2-7; TCRdb reports TRBD2, a call that lacks DNA to check it against. Germline loops: CDR1 MDHEN, CDR2 SYDVKM. The CDR3 sequence is 17 residues long. The CDR3 region is CASSFYGWAGPTYEQYF.

The chain carries TRBV5-1 and TRBJ2-7; TCRdb outputs TRBD2, but without DNA this stays unchecked. The germline V gene encodes CDR1 SGHRS and CDR2 YFSETQ. This CDR3 contains 19 residues. The CDR3 loop reads CASSSWPPRTSGHPYEQYF. Together with reference TRBV5-1 and TRBJ2-7, the CDR3 gives the full variable domain: KAGVTQTPRYLIKTRGQQVTLSCSPISGHRSVSWYQQTPGQGLQFLFEYFSETQRNKGNFPGRFSGRQFSNSRSEMNVSTLELGDSALYLCASSSWPPRTSGHPYEQYFGPGTRLTVT.

The gene calls are TRBV3-1 and TRBJ2-2; TCRdb's D call, TRBD2, is unchecked because there is no DNA. Germline CDR1 is LGHDT and CDR2 is YNNKEL (reference sequence). CDR3 size: 18 residues. The CDR3 reads CASSARTSGSGSGGELFF. Looking up the rest from reference TRBV3-1 and TRBJ2-2 gives the full variable domain: DTAVSQTPKYLVTQMGNDKSIKCEQNLGHDTMYWYKQDSKKFLKIMFSYNNKELIINETVPNRFSPKSPDKAHLNLHINSLELGDSAVYFCASSARTSGSGSGGELFFGEGSRLTVL.

By frequency, this clonotype registers medium-sized. The V call is TRBV10-2, the J call TRBJ1-1. CDR3 length equals 12 residues. The germline V gene encodes CDR1 WSHSY and CDR2 SAAADI. CDR3: CASSESNTEAFF.

The chain recombines TRBV27 with TRBJ2-7; TCRdb returns TRBD1, unconfirmable since there is no DNA. Germline-derived CDR1 and CDR2 are MNHEY and SMNVEV (reference sequence). The CDR3 consists of 15 residues. CDR3 amino acids: CASRLTGTVNYEQYF.